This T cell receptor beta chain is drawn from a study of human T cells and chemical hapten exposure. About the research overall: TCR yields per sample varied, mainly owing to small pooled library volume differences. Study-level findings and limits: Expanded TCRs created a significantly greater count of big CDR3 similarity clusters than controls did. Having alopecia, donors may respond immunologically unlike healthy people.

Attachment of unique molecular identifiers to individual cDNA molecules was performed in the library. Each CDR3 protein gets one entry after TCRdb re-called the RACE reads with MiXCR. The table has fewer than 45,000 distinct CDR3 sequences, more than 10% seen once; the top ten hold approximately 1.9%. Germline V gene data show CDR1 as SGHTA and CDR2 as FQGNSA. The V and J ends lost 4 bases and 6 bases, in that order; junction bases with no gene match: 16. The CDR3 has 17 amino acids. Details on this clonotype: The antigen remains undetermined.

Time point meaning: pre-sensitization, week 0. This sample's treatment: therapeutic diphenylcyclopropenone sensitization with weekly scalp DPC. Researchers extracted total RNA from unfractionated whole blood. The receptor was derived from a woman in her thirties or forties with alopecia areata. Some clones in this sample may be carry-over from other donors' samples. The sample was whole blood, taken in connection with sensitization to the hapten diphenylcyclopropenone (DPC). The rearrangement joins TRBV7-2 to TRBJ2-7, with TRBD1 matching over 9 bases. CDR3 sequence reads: CASSYLTPGQGPGEQYF. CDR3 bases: TGTGCCAGCAGCTACCTTACTCCGGGACAGGGACCCGGCGAGCAGTACTTC.